This entry lists 23 T cell receptor beta chains sequenced from one sample in a study of early T cells in non-severe SARS-CoV-2 infection. TCRdb used MiXCR to reprocess the 5' RACE reads, holding one entry per CDR3 protein. The sample lists about 50,000 distinct CDR3 sequences; 10% to 13% were seen once. The source material was whole blood. The receptors stem from an adult who was a healthcare worker with PCR-confirmed SARS-CoV-2 infection or an uninfected control (not recorded which).

The V gene is TRBV6-1, the J gene TRBJ2-7; 9 positions match TRBD1. CDR3 length: 15 amino acids. Germline loops: CDR1 MNHNS, CDR2 SASEGT. The trim removed 5 bases at V and 3 bases at J, leaving 8 bases unmatched. The CDR3 sequence is CASSPWPGQGYEQYF. The CDR3 region has the DNA TGTGCCAGCAGTCCCTGGCCGGGACAGGGCTACGAGCAGTACTTC.

This clonotype was recorded a few times. The junction differs from germline at one of its ends, possibly a read error. The chain combines TRBV7-9 with TRBJ2-7; TRBD2 matches at 7 bases. This CDR3 comprises 12 residues. Germline assignment: CDR1 SEHNR and CDR2 FQNEAQ (reference sequence). The DNA for the CDR3 is TGTGCCAGCAGCTTAGAGGGAGGGGAGACAAAGTTC. It translates to CASSLEGGETKF.

This clonotype appeared a few times. This rearrangement joins TRBV20-1 to TRBJ2-3; 8 bases align to TRBD1. Trimming at V came to 2 bases and at J to 6 bases, leaving 10 bases not matched to a gene. The CDR3 has 15 residues. The germline gives CDR1 DFQATT, CDR2 SNEGSKA (reference sequence). The CDR3 DNA reads TGCAGTGCTAGAATCTCAGGGGGCCCCCCGGATACGCAGTATTTT. Protein product: CSARISGGPPDTQYF.

This clonotype came up a few times. The CDR3 region has the DNA TGTGCCAGCAGCTTAGATAGTCCGAACACCGGGGAGCTGTTTTTT. Its protein product is CASSLDSPNTGELFF. This rearrangement joins TRBV7-9 to TRBJ2-2; D gene ambiguous. The germline CDR1 and CDR2 sequences are SEHNR and FQNEAQ (reference sequence). This CDR3 has 15 residues. V was shortened by 1 base and J by 0 bases, with 6 bases between the two germline ends.

This chain joins TRBV2 and TRBJ2-7, with 11 nucleotides matching TRBD1. Trimming at V came to 3 bases and at J to 5 bases, leaving 9 bases not matched to a gene. The CDR3 has 16 residues. In germline, CDR1 is SNHLY, CDR2 FYNNEI. CDR3 DNA: TGTGCCAGCAGTGACGTTGGGGGACAGGGGGGCAACGAGCAGTACTTC. This encodes CASSDVGGQGGNEQYF.

Many counts were recorded for this clonotype. J is TRBJ2-2 and V is TRBV2, with D unresolved. V lost 6 bases, J lost 7 bases, and 15 bases lay in between. The CDR3 runs to 14 residues. Germline lookup yields CDR1 SNHLY and CDR2 FYNNEI. This chain's CDR3 is CASRPNMLDGELFF. The DNA for the CDR3 is TGTGCCAGCAGACCTAATATGCTTGACGGGGAGCTGTTTTTT.

This clonotype was seen many times. This chain uses TRBV20-1 with TRBJ2-1; 7 bases line up with TRBD2. V trimming: 6 bases; J trimming: 0 bases; junction bases outside the gene matches: 8. Germline V gene lookup returns CDR1 DFQATT and CDR2 SNEGSKA (reference sequence). The CDR3 length is 15 residues. In DNA, the CDR3 is TGCAGTGCATCCCTAGCGGAAAGCTCCTACAATGAGCAGTTCTTC. Protein: CSASLAESSYNEQFF.

This clonotype was seen repeatedly, ten times or more. The chain combines TRBV20-1 with TRBJ1-1; 10 positions match TRBD1. Germline values: CDR1 DFQATT, CDR2 SNEGSKA (reference sequence). V lost 6 bases and J lost 6; bases outside the gene matches: 10. The CDR3 has 14 amino acids. The CDR3 is CSASRQGAFAEAFF. In DNA, the CDR3 is TGCAGTGCGTCTAGACAGGGGGCATTCGCTGAAGCTTTCTTT.

The chain joins TRBV5-1 to TRBJ2-1; 8 bases are a match to TRBD1. The CDR3 contains 12 residues. Germline V gives CDR1 SGHRS, CDR2 YFSETQ. The J segment lost 8 bases and the V segment lost 3 bases, leaving 1 base of the junction unmatched. CDR3 nucleotide sequence: TGCGCCAGCAGCTCACAGGGGGATGAGCAGTTCTTC. Residues: CASSSQGDEQFF.

This clonotype was counted ten times or more. The chain has TRBV11-2 and TRBJ2-1, with TRBD2 matching over 10 bases. The junction had 11 bases not matched to a gene; V was cut back by 5 bases and J by 10 bases. From germline, CDR1 is SGHAT and CDR2 FQNNGV. The CDR3 consists of 15 residues. The CDR3 DNA is TGTGCCAGCAGCCTCTTAGCGGGAGGCCTACGGGAGCAGTTCTTC. This codes for CASSLLAGGLREQFF.

In its sample, this clonotype was seen many times. V usage is TRBV10-3 and J usage is TRBJ2-5; tentative D call: TRBD1 (8 bases). Germline lookup yields CDR1 ENHRY and CDR2 SYGVKD. V gave up 3 bases and J gave up 5 bases, with 16 bases separating them. This CDR3 has 15 residues. The CDR3 DNA follows: TGTGCCATCAGTGATCCAGGACAGGGAGGGGAGACCCAGTACTTC. This encodes CAISDPGQGGETQYF.

The chain uses TRBV7-2 and TRBJ2-7; TRBD2 is a possible D gene (5 bases). The CDR3 runs 15 residues. CDR1 is SGHTA and CDR2 is FQGNSA in the germline V gene. Trimming pared 1 base from V and 2 bases from J, leaving 12 bases between. For the CDR3, the DNA is TGTGCCAGCAGCTTAGGAGGGTTATCCACCTACGAGCAGTACTTC. Translated: CASSLGGLSTYEQYF.

This sequence joins TRBV20-1 and TRBJ1-1, with D unresolved. There are 11 residues in the CDR3. V lost 8 bases and J 1 base, leaving 8 bases between the germline ends. The germline gives CDR1 DFQATT, CDR2 SNEGSKA (reference sequence). The CDR3 here is CSRRGNTEAFF. In DNA form, the CDR3 reads TGCAGTCGGAGAGGGAACACTGAAGCTTTCTTT.

V is TRBV19 and J is TRBJ2-5; a weak D match, TRBD2 (5 bases). Trimming left V 5 bases short and J 5 bases short, with 12 bases between. Germline V gene lookup returns CDR1 LNHDA and CDR2 SQIVND (reference sequence). The CDR3 is 13 residues long. The CDR3 region has the DNA TGTGCCAGTAGTCCTCTCGGGGAGGAGACCCAGTACTTC. Translating gives CASSPLGEETQYF. Drawing the rest from reference TRBV19 and TRBJ2-5, the complete variable domain is DGGITQSPKYLFRKEGQNVTLSCEQNLNHDAMYWYRQDPGQGLRLIYYSQIVNDFQKGDIAEGYSVSREKKESFPLTVTSAQKNPTAFYLCASSPLGEETQYFGPGTRLLVL.

V usage is TRBV7-6 and J usage is TRBJ2-7; TRBD1 is a possible D gene (6 bases). Germline assignment: CDR1 SGHVS and CDR2 FNYEAQ. This CDR3 comprises 14 residues. Trimming removed 5 bases from V and 3 bases from J, with 14 bases in between. The CDR3 nucleotides are TGTGCCAGCAGCCCAGGGGTTGGGAGCTACGAGCAGTACTTC. Protein: CASSPGVGSYEQYF.

This clonotype came up many times. This sequence joins TRBV10-1 and TRBJ2-1, with 9 bases that match TRBD2. The germline gives CDR1 WNHNN, CDR2 SYGVQD (reference sequence). The ends lost 7 bases at V and 6 bases at J; junction bases unmatched: 10. This CDR3 contains 15 residues. The CDR3 reads CASTLSGRIPNEQFF. DNA for the CDR3: TGCGCCAGCACCCTAAGCGGGAGGATCCCCAATGAGCAGTTCTTC.

This clonotype was seen only a few times. The gene calls are TRBV29-1 and TRBJ2-4; the D gene is possibly TRBD1 (5 bases). Germline V gene lookup returns CDR1 SQVTM and CDR2 ANQGSEA. Trimming shortened V by 7 bases and J by 0 bases, and 10 bases separated the two germline ends. The CDR3 loop spans 13 amino acids. CDR3 protein: CSGTKLAKNIQYF. Written as DNA, the CDR3 is TGCAGCGGGACAAAACTAGCCAAAAACATTCAGTACTTC. The whole variable domain, filled in from reference TRBV29-1 and TRBJ2-4, reads SAVISQKPSRDICQRGTSLTIQCQVDSQVTMMFWYRQQPGQSLTLIATANQGSEATYESGFVIDKFPISRPNLTFSTLTVSNMSPEDSSIYLCSGTKLAKNIQYFGAGTRLSVL.

The gene calls are TRBV11-2 and TRBJ2-7; D gene uncertain. This CDR3 region has 14 residues. V gave up 1 base and J gave up 0 bases, with 7 bases separating them. Germline CDR1 is SGHAT and CDR2 is FQNNGV. Here the CDR3 reads CASSLALLSYEQYF. CDR3 DNA: TGTGCCAGCAGCTTAGCATTACTCTCCTACGAGCAGTACTTC.

V gene TRBV27 combines with J gene TRBJ2-5; TRBD2 aligns across 8 bases. Germline V gene lookup returns CDR1 MNHEY and CDR2 SMNVEV (reference sequence). The CDR3 sequence is 16 residues long. The junction had 8 bases not matched to a gene; V was cut back by 2 bases and J by 3 bases. CDR3 in amino acids: CASSLRTSGAEETQYF. CDR3 nucleotide sequence: TGTGCCAGCAGTTTACGTACTAGCGGAGCGGAAGAGACCCAGTACTTC.

This clonotype was recorded many times. The chain couples TRBV27 to TRBJ2-1; TRBD1 or TRBD2 may be the D gene (6 bases each). The length of the CDR3 is 15 residues. V was clipped by 4 bases and J by 5 bases, with 15 bases between them. Germline CDR1 and CDR2: MNHEY and SMNVEV (reference sequence). The CDR3 protein is CASSWGASADNEQFF. The DNA of the CDR3 is TGTGCCAGCAGTTGGGGGGCTAGCGCTGACAATGAGCAGTTCTTC.

This clonotype occurred many times. V usage is TRBV13 and J usage is TRBJ1-1, with TRBD1 matching 7 bases. Germline V CDR1 and CDR2: PRHDT, FYEKMQ (reference sequence). The CDR3 runs 14 residues. With V trimmed by 5 bases and J by 5 bases, 8 bases remained unmatched. CDR3 nucleotides: TGTGCCAGCAGCCCTCTCGACAGGGCTACTGAAGCTTTCTTT. Translation: CASSPLDRATEAFF.

This clonotype was seen many times. This chain joins TRBV2 and TRBJ2-2; D perhaps matches TRBD2 (6 bases). Between the trimmed V and J ends, which lost 7 bases and 0 bases, there was a span of 18 bases. The V gene's germline CDR1 is SNHLY and CDR2 FYNNEI. The CDR3 is 17 residues long. The CDR3 nucleotides read TGTGCCAGCACCTTCCTTGGTGGCGGGACGAACACCGGGGAGCTGTTTTTT. The encoded protein is CASTFLGGGTNTGELFF.

The V and J genes are TRBV21-1 and TRBJ2-3; the listed D gene, TRBD2, was not tested against the DNA. TRBV21-1 is a recognized pseudogene. This CDR3 comprises 15 residues. CDR3 protein: CASSKGTSGTDTQYF. CDR3 DNA: TGTGCCAGCAGCAAAGGGACTAGCGGTACAGATACGCAGTATTTT.